One and the same sample provided the 25 T cell receptor beta chains below, sequenced in a study of T cell responses to AZD1222 COVID-19 vaccine. Repertoires were generated with immunoSEQ multiplex PCR, while TCRdb's copy carries only in-frame clones and drops some. The sample carries approximately 120,000 clones, roughly 91% recorded once. The input for sequencing was peripheral blood, taken on day 0 of AZD1222 vaccination. These receptors originate from an adult in good health.

The chain combines TRBV6-5 with TRBJ2-3; the D is unclear. Germline V CDR1 and CDR2: MNHEY, SVGAGI. With 2 bases removed from V and 4 bases from J, the gap between germline ends came to 10 bases. The CDR3 covers 14 residues. This CDR3 is CASSYLNAPDTQYF. The CDR3, as DNA: TGTGCCAGCAGTTACCTAAATGCCCCAGATACGCAGTATTTT.

This clone was counted a single time. The chain couples TRBV19 to TRBJ2-4; the D is unclear. The V end was cut by 6 bases, the J end by 3 bases, with 9 bases between. The germline gives CDR1 LNHDA, CDR2 SQIVND (reference sequence). The CDR3 sequence is 13 residues long. This chain's CDR3 is CASSGPYKNIQYF. The DNA for the CDR3 is TGTGCCAGTAGCGGCCCCTACAAAAACATTCAGTACTTC.

The CDR3, as DNA: TGTGCCAGCAGCCTTCGACAGGGGGGCTACGAGCAGTACTTC. Its translation: CASSLRQGGYEQYF. V is TRBV27 and J is TRBJ2-7; TRBD1 aligns across 9 bases. J was trimmed by 3 bases and V by 6 bases; bases with no gene match: 6. Germline V gene data show CDR1 as MNHEY and CDR2 as SMNVEV (reference sequence). This CDR3 region has 14 residues.

This CDR3 is CASSPLGRTGANVLTF. In DNA form, the CDR3 reads TGTGCCAGCTCACCTTTAGGACGGACTGGGGCCAACGTCCTGACTTTC. The chain has TRBV18 and TRBJ2-6; unclear D gene. Germline V gene lookup returns CDR1 KGHSH and CDR2 LQKENI. CDR3 size: 16 residues. V was clipped by 3 bases and J by 2 bases, with 11 bases between them.

The chain combines TRBV3-1 (or the pseudogene TRBV3-2) with TRBJ1-1; D perhaps matches TRBD1 (5 bases). Germline V CDR1 and CDR2: LGHDT, YNNKEL (reference sequence). This CDR3 spans 13 amino acids. V lost 4 bases to trimming and J lost 2 bases, with 8 bases between them. In DNA form, the CDR3 reads TGTGCCAGCAGCCCCGGGACTAACACTGAAGCTTTCTTT. This sequence encodes CASSPGTNTEAFF.

V usage is TRBV7-9 and J usage is TRBJ1-5, with D possibly matching TRBD1 (6 bases). Trimming shortened V by 5 bases and J by 5 bases, and 10 bases separated the two germline ends. CDR3 size: 13 residues. Germline lookup yields CDR1 SEHNR and CDR2 FQNEAQ (reference sequence). CDR3: CASSQDRDQPQHF. The CDR3 coding sequence is TGTGCCAGCAGCCAGGACAGAGATCAGCCCCAGCATTTT.

The rearrangement joins TRBV4-1 to TRBJ1-2, with unresolved D. Germline V gene lookup returns CDR1 MGHRA and CDR2 YSYEKL. The CDR3 extends over 15 amino acids. The V and J ends lost 0 bases and 5 bases respectively, with 13 bases between them. The CDR3, as DNA: TGCGCCAGCAGCCAAGATATTACCGATAATTATGGCTACACCTTC. Its protein product is CASSQDITDNYGYTF.

The V and J genes are TRBV7-9 and TRBJ2-4; possible D gene TRBD1, 6 bases. The CDR3 extends over 15 amino acids. V was shortened by 2 bases and J by 8 bases, with 16 bases between the two germline ends. Germline V CDR1 and CDR2: SEHNR, FQNEAQ (reference sequence). As DNA, the CDR3 is TGTGCCAGCAGCTTAAGTACAGGGAAGGTGGACATTCAGTACTTC. Translating it yields CASSLSTGKVDIQYF.

The chain employs TRBV7-8 and TRBJ1-6; tentatively, D is TRBD1 (6 bases). Between the trimmed V and J ends, which lost 5 bases and 6 bases, there was a span of 14 bases. This CDR3 contains 15 residues. CDR1 is SGHVS, CDR2 FQNEAQ, per germline. The CDR3 is CASSERTVTNSPLHF. In nucleotides, the CDR3 is TGTGCCAGCAGCGAGAGGACAGTTACTAATTCACCCCTCCACTTT. Looking up the rest from reference TRBV7-8 and TRBJ1-6 gives the full variable domain: GAGVSQSPRYKVAKRGQDVALRCDPISGHVSLFWYQQALGQGPEFLTYFQNEAQLDKSGLPSDRFFAERPEGSVSTLKIQRTQQEDSAVYLCASSERTVTNSPLHFGNGTRLTVT.

The chain uses TRBV28 and TRBJ2-2; weak D call: TRBD1 (5 bases). Trimming took 4 bases from V and 0 from J, leaving 21 bases between them. This CDR3 is 19 amino acids long. Germline V CDR1 and CDR2: MDHEN, SYDVKM. CDR3 residues: CASSSSTPPTGANTGELFF. CDR3 sequence (DNA): TGTGCCAGCAGTTCTTCTACTCCCCCCACAGGCGCGAACACCGGGGAGCTGTTTTTT.

This chain links TRBV5-8 with TRBJ1-2; 9 bases agree with TRBD1. The CDR3 sequence is 14 residues long. Germline V CDR1 and CDR2: SGHTS, YDEGEE. J lost 3 bases, V lost 4 bases, and 4 bases had no gene match. The CDR3 protein is CASSHRDRDYGYTF. The CDR3 coding sequence is TGTGCCAGCAGCCACCGGGACAGGGACTATGGCTACACCTTC.

V and J are TRBV19 and TRBJ1-2, with 8 nucleotides matching TRBD1. The CDR3 is made up of 15 amino acids. Germline lookup yields CDR1 LNHDA and CDR2 SQIVND (reference sequence). The V segment lost 5 bases and the J segment 4 bases; nucleotides outside the gene matches: 9. The CDR3 coding sequence is TGTGCCAGTAGTTCCCACAGGGGGGAAAGCTATGGCTACACCTTC. Translating gives CASSSHRGESYGYTF.

This clone was observed once. This chain uses TRBV5-1 with TRBJ1-3; D uncertain. Germline CDR1 reads SGHRS; CDR2 reads YFSETQ. There are 15 residues in the CDR3. Deletions cut 0 bases from V and 2 bases from J, with 9 bases between. The CDR3 sequence is CASSLAGSTGNTIYF. The DNA for the CDR3 is TGCGCCAGCAGCTTGGCGGGGTCGACTGGAAACACCATATATTTT.

The chain uses TRBV12-3 or TRBV12-4 and TRBJ1-2, with 9 bases fitting TRBD1. The CDR3 has 13 amino acids. The J segment lost 4 bases and the V segment lost 7 bases, leaving 4 bases of the junction unmatched. In nucleotides, the CDR3 is TGTGCCAGCACCACGGACAGGGGCTATGGCTACACCTTC. As protein: CASTTDRGYGYTF.

In DNA, the CDR3 is TGCGCCAGCAGCTTAGGACTAGCGGGAGACAATGAGCAGTTCTTC. Translated: CASSLGLAGDNEQFF. The chain joins TRBV5-1 to TRBJ2-1, with TRBD2 identical over 13 bases. J gave up 5 bases and V 2 bases, and 1 base lay outside the gene matches. The CDR3 runs to 15 residues. The germline V gene encodes CDR1 SGHRS and CDR2 YFSETQ.

This clone was seen just once. The chain uses TRBV11-1 and TRBJ1-1, with 7 bases fitting TRBD1. CDR3 size: 13 residues. After removal of 5 bases from V and 3 bases from J, the junction contained 3 bases not matched to a gene. The germline V gene encodes CDR1 SGHAT and CDR2 FQDESV (reference sequence). This CDR3 reads CASSRGQDTEAFF. For the CDR3, the DNA is TGTGCCAGCAGCAGGGGGCAGGACACTGAAGCTTTCTTT.

The chain joins TRBV30 to TRBJ1-1; no clear D gene. V was pared by 5 bases and J by 0 bases, with 7 bases between. This CDR3 has 12 amino acids. Per germline, CDR1 GTSNPN and CDR2 SVGIG (reference sequence). The CDR3 region is CAWDWLNTEAFF. CDR3 bases: TGTGCCTGGGACTGGCTGAACACTGAAGCTTTCTTT.

The chain has TRBV9 and TRBJ2-3; maybe TRBD2 (6 bases). Germline V gives CDR1 SGDLS, CDR2 YYNGEE. The CDR3 runs to 15 residues. The V gene lost 0 bases and the J gene lost 2 bases, with 10 bases spanning the gap. CDR3 DNA: TGTGCCAGCAGCGTAGGTCAGCGGGCCACAGATACGCAGTATTTT. Its protein is CASSVGQRATDTQYF.

This chain connects TRBV5-4 to TRBJ2-5, with 13 nucleotides matching TRBD2. The CDR3 sequence is 16 residues long. The germline V gene has CDR1 SGHNT and CDR2 YYREEE (reference sequence). J gave up 5 bases and V 0 bases, and 4 bases lay outside the gene matches. The CDR3 spells CASSLAGLAGRETQYF. The CDR3 coding sequence is TGTGCCAGCAGCTTGGCGGGACTAGCGGGGCGGGAGACCCAGTACTTC. The full variable domain, in which reference TRBV5-4 and TRBJ2-5 provide the parts outside the CDR3, is ETGVTQSPTHLIKTRGQQVTLRCSSQSGHNTVSWYQQALGQGPQFIFQYYREEENGRGNFPPRFSGLQFPNYSSELNVNALELDDSALYLCASSLAGLAGRETQYFGPGTRLLVL.

This chain connects TRBV19 to TRBJ2-2; D not certain. Trimming removed 5 bases at V and 5 bases at J, with 12 bases between. Germline CDR1 is LNHDA and CDR2 is SQIVND (reference sequence). The CDR3 sequence is 14 residues long. The CDR3 sequence is CASSLKTVTGELFF. In nucleotides, the CDR3 is TGTGCCAGTAGTCTAAAAACGGTGACCGGGGAGCTGTTTTTT.

The chain combines TRBV20-1 with TRBJ2-5; unclear D gene. The CDR3 is 10 amino acids. Germline assignment: CDR1 DFQATT and CDR2 SNEGSKA (reference sequence). The V end was cut by 3 bases, the J end by 5 bases, with 4 bases between. This CDR3 reads CSARRETQYF. CDR3 in DNA: TGCAGTGCTAGGCGGGAGACCCAGTACTTC.

This sequence joins TRBV5-5 and TRBJ1-2; the D gene is possibly TRBD1 (6 bases). The CDR3 has 14 amino acids. Looked up from germline, CDR1 is SGHKS and CDR2 is YYEKEE (reference sequence). Trimming removed 3 bases from V and 4 bases from J, with 13 bases in between. CDR3 region: CASSSSGTFYGYTF. CDR3 coding DNA: TGTGCCAGCAGCTCGTCCGGGACATTCTATGGCTACACCTTC.

V is TRBV4-3 and J is TRBJ1-1; D is ambiguous. The CDR3 runs 14 residues. CDR1 is LGHNA, CDR2 YSLEER, per germline. The V end was cut by 0 bases, the J end by 4 bases, with 9 bases between. The CDR3: CASSQDGTGTEAFF. The DNA of the CDR3 is TGCGCCAGCAGCCAAGACGGCACGGGCACTGAAGCTTTCTTT.

This rearrangement joins TRBV6-6 to TRBJ2-2; no definite D call. V lost 6 bases and J 3 bases, leaving 11 bases between the germline ends. This CDR3 comprises 14 residues. CDR1 MNHNY and CDR2 SVGAGI come from the germline V gene (reference sequence). The CDR3 region has the DNA TGTGCCAGCAGACCCCGACGGGACACCGGGGAGCTGTTTTTT. It specifies CASRPRRDTGELFF.

The chain combines TRBV4-1 with TRBJ2-7; D is ambiguous. Germline lookup yields CDR1 MGHRA and CDR2 YSYEKL. V was clipped by 0 bases and J by 2 bases, with 17 bases between them. The CDR3 extends over 17 amino acids. CDR3 nucleotides: TGCGCCAGCAGCCAAGATCAGGCGTACACCAAGGCCTACGAGCAGTACTTC. Its translation: CASSQDQAYTKAYEQYF.